This note documents a single T cell receptor beta chain sequence. What it recognizes is unknown. V gave up 4 bases and J gave up 4 bases; unmatched junction bases: 4. The CDR3 has 13 amino acids. Germline V lookup: CDR1 MNHEY, CDR2 SMNVEV (reference sequence). The sample originates from a study of cytomegalovirus exposure and HLA in healthy donors. Findings and caveats of the study: Later on, an analysis tied 15,000 to 20,000 TCR beta sequences to HLA alleles at 0.05 false discovery rate. When a later analysis compared HLA-associated TCR beta chains with equally common others, the HLA-associated chains turned out to be more clonally expanded and to have lower generation probabilities. Being productive about 87% or about 30% of the time was typical of most TCR beta V segments in an earlier analysis.

Primers: 60 Vbeta forward and 13 Jbeta reverse. In the original analysis: In a later analysis, of 70 million to 85 million unique beta chains, around 9.9 million appeared in at least two donors. Measured with immunoSEQ multiplex PCR; TCRdb has only the in-frame clones, and not every one. V, J and clone size were drawn from that table, and D and trimming were deduced from the DNA. Of 80,000 to 100,000 clones in the sample, roughly 74% are singletons; the top ten hold 15% to 20%. The chain links TRBV27 to TRBJ2-7; 7 positions agree with TRBD1. Sequenced material: PBMCs. This clonotype was sampled from a woman aged 18 to 35 in good health and CMV-seropositive. CDR3 nucleotide sequence: TGTGCCAGCAGTTGGGAGACAGGGTACGAGCAGTACTTC. This codes for CASSWETGYEQYF.